This TCR beta chain was retrieved from a study of cytomegalovirus exposure and HLA in healthy donors. This clone has a count of ten or more. Its antigen is unidentified. PCR amplification relied on 60 Vbeta primers (plus 13 Jbeta primers). This table comes from immunoSEQ multiplex PCR, and its TCRdb copy is limited to in-frame clones, with some not included. Seen here are around 150,000 clones, about 61% observed once, and the top ten hold 2% to 3%. The CDR3 consists of 13 residues. Trimming stripped 0 bases from V and 6 bases from J, with 9 bases between. Germline CDR1 and CDR2: LGHNA and YSLEER. Findings and caveats of the study: Clonal expansion was found to be greater in HLA-associated TCR beta chains than in equally common others in a later analysis. Further analysis was carried out later, and it showed several of the most significant clusters appearing linked to common viral pathogens. Reports indicate that TCR beta sequences accurately predicted the HLA-A and HLA-B alleles of most subjects.

The sequenced sample consisted of PBMCs. The V call is TRBV4-3, the J call TRBJ2-7, with D possibly TRBD2 on 5 matching bases. This receptor was obtained from a woman between 40 and 50 years old in good health and CMV-seronegative. The CDR3 DNA sequence: TGCGCCAGCAGCCAAGAGCAACGGGGCGAGCAGTACTTC. Protein sequence: CASSQEQRGEQYF.